This is a list of T cell receptor beta chains from one sample in a study of technical replicates of blood from a handful of donors. The data were produced by immunoSEQ multiplex PCR, yet TCRdb's version contains in-frame clones alone and is incomplete. Of tens of thousands of clones in the sample, less than 95% are singletons; the top ten hold 0.38%. Sample: T cells isolated from PBMCs. The receptor set was obtained from a human donor in good health. Each CDR3 is given with its conserved first and last residue. The D gene is left open where the match is weak. A row's size may be missing; if present it is once, few, many or a size class.

>NA|14|TRBJ2-3|NA|TRBV9
TGTGCCAGCAGCCCTAGGGGGGAGGGTGATACGCAGTATTTT
CASSPRGEGDTQYF
>NA|15|TRBJ1-5|NA|TRBV10-3
TGTGCCATCAGTGAGGCGGGCTGGGGCAATCAGCCCCAGCATTTT
CAISEAGWGNQPQHF
>NA|15|TRBJ1-2|TRBD1|TRBV7-6
TGTGCCAGCAGCGCTAGACAGGGCGCCAACTATGGCTACACCTTC
CASSARQGANYGYTF
>NA|16|TRBJ1-2|NA|TRBV6-6
TGTGCCAGCAGTCCCACGCACACAACAGGGACCCAGGGCTACACCTTC
CASSPTHTTGTQGYTF
>NA|16|TRBJ2-2|NA|TRBV4-1
TGCGCCAGCAGCTTTTACCTAGAGGAGTGGACCGGGGAGCTGTTTTTT
CASSFYLEEWTGELFF
>NA|14|TRBJ1-3|NA|TRBV9
TGTGCCAGCAGCGTAGACAGGGACGGAAACACCATATATTTT
CASSVDRDGNTIYF
>once|16|TRBJ1-2|TRBD1|TRBV27
TGTGCCAGCAGTTTATCCTTCGGGACAGCTAACTATGGCTACACCTTC
CASSLSFGTANYGYTF
>once|14|TRBJ2-5|TRBD2|TRBV6-5
TGTGCCAGCAGTTACTTAGCGGGAGTAGAGACCCAGTACTTC
CASSYLAGVETQYF
>NA|15|TRBJ1-4|TRBD1|TRBV5-4
TGTGCCAGCAGCGCAACCGGGACAGGGCTGGAAAAACTGTTTTTT
CASSATGTGLEKLFF
>once|16|TRBJ1-1|TRBD1|TRBV5-6
TGTGCCAGCAGCTTTTCTCAGGGGGCCCGGGACACTGAAGCTTTCTTT
CASSFSQGARDTEAFF
>NA|15|TRBJ2-1|NA|TRBV13
TGTGCCAGCAGCTTAGAGCGGCAGGCTTACAATGAGCAGTTCTTC
CASSLERQAYNEQFF
>NA|16|TRBJ2-2|NA|TRBV19
TGTGCCAGTAGTATGGCAAAAGGGGTAGGGACCGGGGAGCTGTTTTTT
CASSMAKGVGTGELFF
>once|16|TRBJ2-3|NA|TRBV7-2
TGTGCCAGCAGCGGAGAGGTGTCCCCCTACACAGATACGCAGTATTTT
CASSGEVSPYTDTQYF
>NA|13|TRBJ1-5|TRBD1|TRBV10-3
TGTGCCGGCGGACAGGGGGCCGATCAGCCCCAGCATTTT
CAGGQGADQPQHF
>NA|16|TRBJ2-3|TRBD2|TRBV19
TGTGCCAGTAGTATCGAACTAGCGGGAGGGACAGATACGCAGTATTTT
CASSIELAGGTDTQYF
>NA|14|TRBJ1-3|NA|TRBV11-3
TGTGCCAGCAGCCCCACCCTCGACAGAAACACCATATATTTT
CASSPTLDRNTIYF
>NA|15|TRBJ1-3|TRBD1|TRBV6-6
TGTGCCAGCAGTTTGACAGGGAACTCTGGAAACACCATATATTTT
CASSLTGNSGNTIYF
>once|13|TRBJ2-7|NA|TRBV6-1
TGTGCCAGCAGGGAGACTAGCTCCTACGAGCAGTACTTC
CASRETSSYEQYF
>NA|16|TRBJ2-1|TRBD2|TRBV6-5
TGTGCCAGCAGTTACTCCTTAGCGGGAGCACGGAATGAGCAGTTCTTC
CASSYSLAGARNEQFF
>NA|14|TRBJ2-1|NA|TRBV9
TGTGCCAGCAGCGGTAGCGGTATAAACAATGAGCAGTTCTTC
CASSGSGINNEQFF
>NA|15|TRBJ2-5|TRBD1|TRBV4-1
TGCGCCAGCAGCCTGACCGGTCAGGGGGCAGAGACCCAGTACTTC
CASSLTGQGAETQYF
>NA|17|TRBJ2-3|TRBD2|TRBV28
TGTGCCAGCAGTTTAGGGCCTAGCGGGAGGTTTACAGATACGCAGTATTTT
CASSLGPSGRFTDTQYF
>NA|15|TRBJ2-5|NA|TRBV19
TGTGCCAGTAGTATACAAACAGGGCCCCAAGAGACCCAGTACTTC
CASSIQTGPQETQYF
>NA|15|TRBJ2-3|TRBD2|TRBV19
TGTGCCAGTAGGGACCATAGCGGGAGCACAGATACGCAGTATTTT
CASRDHSGSTDTQYF
>NA|12|TRBJ2-2|NA|TRBV5-6
TGTGCCAGCAGCCATGTTACCGGGGAGCTGTTTTTT
CASSHVTGELFF
>NA|15|TRBJ2-7|TRBD1|TRBV7-9
TGTGCCAGCAGCCGACAGGGAACCAACCCCTACGAGCAGTACTTC
CASSRQGTNPYEQYF
>NA|14|TRBJ2-7|TRBD1|TRBV18
TGTGCCAGCTCACGACGGGACAGTATTTACGAGCAGTACTTC
CASSRRDSIYEQYF
>NA|16|TRBJ1-1|TRBD1|TRBV29-1
TGCAGCGTGGGGGGCGGGACAGGGGGCTCCCCCAGTGAAGCTTTCTTT
CSVGGGTGGSPSEAFF
>once|12|TRBJ2-7|NA|TRBV6-1
TGTGCCAGCCGGACTCCACTAAACGAGCAGTACTTC
CASRTPLNEQYF
>NA|13|TRBJ1-2|NA|TRBV7-3
TGTGCCAGCAGCCCGGACAGAAACTATGGCTACACCTTC
CASSPDRNYGYTF
>NA|15|TRBJ2-5|NA|TRBV25-1
TGTGCCAGCAAAAGCGGGGACAGGATTTATCAGACCCAGTACTTC
CASKSGDRIYQTQYF
>NA|18|TRBJ1-4|TRBD1|TRBV7-8
TGTGCCAGCAGCTTAGAACGACAGGGTCATGCAACTAATGAAAAACTGTTTTTT
CASSLERQGHATNEKLFF
>NA|15|TRBJ2-7|NA|TRBV5-1
TGCGCCAGCAGCGCCGACTCCAACCGAAAGTACGAGCAGTACTTC
CASSADSNRKYEQYF
>NA|15|TRBJ1-2|NA|TRBV19
TGTGCCAGTAGTATAAGGGCAGGGGCCGGCTATGGCTACACCTTC
CASSIRAGAGYGYTF
>NA|16|TRBJ1-5|NA|TRBV10-2
TGCGCCAGCGCCACCGATCATACAGGCGCCAATCAGCCCCAGCATTTT
CASATDHTGANQPQHF
>NA|15|TRBJ2-7|NA|TRBV28
TGTGCCAGCAGTTTTCCAGGGGCGGGCTCCTACGAGCAGTACTTC
CASSFPGAGSYEQYF
>NA|17|TRBJ2-1|TRBD2|TRBV9
TGTGCCAGCAGCGTAGGTGAAGCGGGAGACATTTTTGGTGAGCAGTTCTTC
CASSVGEAGDIFGEQFF
>NA|18|TRBJ1-3|NA|TRBV7-9
TGTGCCAGCAGCATACTCCGGGACACAAATGTATGGGGAAACACCATATATTTT
CASSILRDTNVWGNTIYF
>NA|15|TRBJ1-2|NA|TRBV19
TGTGCCAGTACCTATGGTCCAGGGGACAACTATGGCTACACCTTC
CASTYGPGDNYGYTF
>NA|12|TRBJ2-5|NA|TRBV10-3
TGTGCCATCAGTGATCAGCAAGAGACCCAGTACTTC
CAISDQQETQYF
>NA|15|TRBJ2-2|TRBD1|TRBV13
TGTGCCAGCAGCGCCGGGACAGGGCCGACCGGGGAGCTGTTTTTT
CASSAGTGPTGELFF
>once|15|TRBJ2-1|NA|TRBV4-2
TGTGCCAGCATCTCCGACTTAAGCTCCTACAATGAGCAGTTCTTC
CASISDLSSYNEQFF
>NA|17|TRBJ2-3|NA|TRBV7-2
TGTGCCAGCAGCCTACGTCCCCCTACCGAAAGCACAGATACGCAGTATTTT
CASSLRPPTESTDTQYF
>once|13|TRBJ2-7|NA|TRBV10-3
TGTGCCATCAGTCCCGGGGATCTATACGAGCAGTACTTC
CAISPGDLYEQYF